The TCR beta chain described here comes from a study of cytomegalovirus exposure and HLA in healthy donors. Study outcomes and limitations: In vitro experiments confirmed that a few CMV-associated chains were specific for CMV antigens. It was found in a later analysis that first-cohort TCR clusters tended to co-occur in the 95 to 150 validation repertoires. Most TCR sequences were rare, but some public TCRs occurred in many donors.

A remark on this clone: The antigen remains unidentified.

CDR1 is MGHDK and CDR2 is SYGVNS in the germline V gene. Trimming left V 1 base short and J 7 bases short, with 7 bases between. The CDR3 is 12 amino acids. The donors were in the approximately 110-subject validation cohort; that cohort was separate from the 666-subject first cohort. Sequencing was performed with immunoSEQ multiplex PCR; in TCRdb, only in-frame clones are kept and a portion is missing. This sample has approximately 220,000 clones, with about 93% found just once. The rearrangement links TRBV25-1 to TRBJ1-2, with D unresolved. This clonotype originated in a woman aged 18-35 years in good health and CMV-seronegative. Sample: PBMCs. Here the CDR3 reads CASSESRFGYTF. CDR3 nucleotides: TGTGCCAGCAGTGAATCGCGATTTGGCTACACCTTC.